These 15 T cell receptor beta chains originate from one sample sequenced in a study of blood T cells in healthy people across ages. Sample-barcoded 5' priming and a J-beta primer mix drove a second PCR of roughly 7 to 11 cycles. MiXCR, applied by TCRdb to the 5' RACE reads, yields one record per CDR3 protein. The data hold about 570,000 distinct CDR3 sequences, with roughly a quarter observed a single time. Sequencing was done on a sample of blood. All receptors come from an older woman in good health.

This rearrangement joins TRBV6-1 to TRBJ1-1; the match to TRBD1 covers 7 bases. CDR3 length equals 17 residues. Germline assignment: CDR1 MNHNS and CDR2 SASEGT. V lost 6 bases, J lost 6 bases, and 19 bases stayed unmatched. The CDR3 sequence: CASSHTVRTGERAEAFF. CDR3 nucleotides: TGTGCCAGCAGCCACACCGTAAGAACAGGGGAGCGTGCTGAAGCTTTCTTT.

The rearrangement joins TRBV6-5 to TRBJ2-5; 7 bases agree with TRBD2. The better agreement between TRBJ2-7 and the DNA end casts doubt on the J call. Germline CDR1 MNHEY, CDR2 SVGAGI. The CDR3 has 14 amino acids. The CDR3, as DNA: TGTGCCAGCAGTTACTTGGGGGGGTTCAACGAGCAGTACTTC. Translated: CASSYLGGFNEQYF.

Only a few counts were recorded for this clonotype. The chain joins TRBV27 to TRBJ1-2; the match to TRBD1 covers 7 bases. The germline V gene encodes CDR1 MNHEY and CDR2 SMNVEV (reference sequence). CDR3 length: 19 amino acids. After removal of 3 bases from V and 1 base from J, the junction contained 17 bases not matched to a gene. The CDR3 bases are TGTGCCAGCAGTTTCTTATCTTCCGCAGGGGGGGTCTTTAACTATGGCTACACCTTC. Its protein is CASSFLSSAGGVFNYGYTF.

As to this clonotype: Germline is not matched at one junction end, which may reflect a read error. The chain is built from TRBV6-1 and TRBJ2-2; unclear D gene. CDR1 is MNHNS, CDR2 SASEGT, per germline. There are 14 residues in the CDR3. The CDR3: CASTYDWNTRELFF. The CDR3 nucleotides are TGTGCCAGCACCTACGACTGGAACACCAGGGAGCTGTTTTTT.

V is TRBV29-1 and J is TRBJ1-2; TRBD1 matches at 11 bases. Germline V CDR1 and CDR2: SQVTM, ANQGSEA. V dropped 8 bases and J dropped 8; count of bases not matched to a gene: 7. The length of the CDR3 is 12 residues. The CDR3 DNA follows: TGCAGCTACGGACAGGGGGCAGCGGGCTACACCTTC. Its translation: CSYGQGAAGYTF.

This clonotype was detected only a few times. The V call is TRBV6-1, the J call TRBJ2-2; D might be TRBD1 (5 bases). Germline assignment: CDR1 MNHNS and CDR2 SASEGT. The germline V and J ends were trimmed by 3 bases and 3 bases, with 8 bases remaining between them. This CDR3 is built from 14 residues. The chain's CDR3 is CASSDRVHTGELFF. Here the CDR3 DNA reads TGTGCCAGCAGTGACAGGGTACACACCGGGGAGCTGTTTTTT.

The chain couples TRBV6-1 to TRBJ1-5, with a weak D call TRBD1 (6 bases). Between the trimmed V and J ends, which lost 2 bases and 3 bases, there was a span of 11 bases. This CDR3 has 15 residues. From germline, CDR1 is MNHNS and CDR2 SASEGT. The CDR3 protein is CASSERGFNNQPQHF. CDR3 bases: TGTGCCAGCAGTGAAAGGGGGTTTAACAATCAGCCCCAGCATTTT.

This clonotype occurred a few times. The chain is built from TRBV4-3 and TRBJ2-5; D unclear. Matching the DNA end better, TRBJ2-7 makes the J call doubtful. The germline V gene has CDR1 LGHNA and CDR2 YSLEER. The CDR3 covers 14 residues. The CDR3: CASSQQPFSYEQYF. As DNA, the CDR3 is TGCGCCAGCAGCCAACAACCTTTTTCCTACGAGCAGTACTTC.

This clonotype was seen ten or more times. The rearrangement links TRBV20-1 to TRBJ1-2; D call uncertain. V gave up 0 bases and J gave up 4 bases, with 3 bases separating them. The length of the CDR3 is 11 residues. Germline CDR1 and CDR2: DFQATT and SNEGSKA (reference sequence). CDR3 DNA sequence: TGCAGTGCTAGAGAGACCTATGGCTACACCTTC. Residues: CSARETYGYTF.

This clonotype was recorded at least ten times. CDR3 DNA sequence: TGTGCCAGCAGCTTAGGAGGGGGGAGCTCCTACGAGCAGTACTTC. Protein product: CASSLGGGSSYEQYF. The chain joins TRBV7-2 to TRBJ2-7, with D tentatively TRBD1 or TRBD2 (6 bases each). Germline lookup yields CDR1 SGHTA and CDR2 FQGNSA. The CDR3 loop spans 15 amino acids. V was pared by 1 base and J by 0 bases, with 10 bases between.

V is TRBV29-1 and J is TRBJ2-1, with D tentatively TRBD2 (6 bases). CDR3 length: 13 amino acids. CDR1 and CDR2 from the germline V gene are SQVTM and ANQGSEA. V was cut by 7 bases and J by 7 bases, with 17 bases left in between. For the CDR3, the DNA is TGCAGCGGGGGGGTGGGCGAGTGGAATGAGCAGTTCTTC. The encoded protein is CSGGVGEWNEQFF.

This clonotype was observed a few times. The chain uses TRBV6-5 and TRBJ1-2, with no clear D. This CDR3 has 15 residues. V lost 0 bases and J lost 4, with 12 bases in between. In germline, CDR1 is MNHEY, CDR2 SVGAGI. The DNA for the CDR3 is TGTGCCAGCAGTTACTCACTCGCGGGTTCCTATGGCTACACCTTC. It is translated as CASSYSLAGSYGYTF.

Ten or more counts support this clonotype. This rearrangement joins TRBV20-1 to TRBJ2-5; weak D call: TRBD1 (6 bases). Germline values: CDR1 DFQATT, CDR2 SNEGSKA (reference sequence). V shed 3 bases and J shed 5 bases, with 16 bases lying between them. CDR3 size: 14 residues. The CDR3 DNA is TGCAGTGCTAGTAAGGACAGAGTCGAGGAGACCCAGTACTTC. This sequence encodes CSASKDRVEETQYF.

For this clonotype: Possible read error: a much larger clone is one base away. The chain joins TRBV7-9 to TRBJ2-5, with 8 bases aligning to TRBD1. V lost 5 bases, J lost 11 bases, and 16 bases stayed unmatched. Germline values: CDR1 SEHNR, CDR2 FQNEAQ (reference sequence). This CDR3 contains 15 residues. CDR3 bases: TGTGCCAGCAGCAGGGGACAGGTAGTCCTCGACGGGCAGTACTTC. Amino acids: CASSRGQVVLDGQYF. The entire variable domain, with the rest obtained from reference TRBV7-9 and TRBJ2-5, is as follows: DTGVSQNPRHKITKRGQNVTFRCDPISEHNRLYWYRQTLGQGPEFLTYFQNEAQLEKSRLLSDRFSAERPKGSFSTLEIQRTEQGDSAMYLCASSRGQVVLDGQYFGPGTRLLVL.

This chain links TRBV6-5 with TRBJ1-5, with D possibly matching TRBD1 (6 bases). The germline V gene has CDR1 MNHEY and CDR2 SVGAGI. This CDR3 comprises 14 residues. The V and J ends lost 3 bases and 6 bases respectively, with 12 bases between them. CDR3 DNA: TGTGCCAGCAGTTATGGGAGGGGGGGTCAGCCCCAGCATTTT. This translates into CASSYGRGGQPQHF.